Below are 28 T cell receptor beta chains sequenced from a single sample in a study of blood T cells in healthy people across ages. PCR was performed a second time for roughly 7 to 12 cycles using a sample-barcoded 5' primer and a J-beta primer mix. Each CDR3 protein gets one entry after TCRdb re-called the 5' RACE reads with MiXCR. Here the sample spans approximately 1.5 million distinct CDR3 sequences, approximately 42% being singletons. Sequences were obtained from blood. The receptors were sampled from a woman aged 18-29 years in good health.

The rearrangement uses TRBV7-2 and TRBJ2-7, with D perhaps TRBD2 (6 bases). The CDR3 runs 15 residues. Germline values: CDR1 SGHTA, CDR2 FQGNSA. V lost 3 bases, J lost 0 bases, and 12 bases lay in between. The CDR3 protein is CASSLPGVRSYEQYF. The DNA of the CDR3 is TGTGCCAGCAGCTTGCCGGGAGTTCGCTCCTACGAGCAGTACTTC.

The J gene is TRBJ2-1, the V gene TRBV3-1; D unresolved. V gave up 0 bases and J gave up 11 bases, with 11 bases separating them. This CDR3 region has 13 residues. Per the germline V gene, CDR1 is LGHDT and CDR2 is YNNKEL (reference sequence). The CDR3 bases are TGTGCCAGCAGCCAAGATGAGAGACTGCAGCAGTTCTTC. Protein: CASSQDERLQQFF.

The rearrangement uses TRBV21-1 and TRBJ2-5. TRBV21-1 is classified as a pseudogene. The CDR3 is 11 residues long. CDR3 nucleotide sequence: TGTGCCAGCAGCAAAGAAAGGGCCCAGTACTTC. Its translation: CASSKERAQYF.

This clonotype was seen only a few times. The chain carries TRBV10-3 and TRBJ2-1; a weak D match, TRBD2 (7 bases). V was trimmed by 8 bases and J by 8 bases, leaving 19 bases between them. The CDR3 totals 14 residues. The germline CDR1 and CDR2 sequences are ENHRY and SYGVKD. CDR3 sequence: CAISRGGVWDEQFF. The CDR3 region has the DNA TGTGCCATCTCCCGAGGGGGGGTGTGGGATGAGCAGTTCTTC.

This chain uses TRBV6-5 with TRBJ2-2, with no clear D. Trimming stripped 1 base from V and 2 bases from J, with 11 bases between. Germline CDR1 is MNHEY and CDR2 is SVGAGI. The CDR3 runs 16 residues. CDR3 in amino acids: CASSYFPGVNTGELFF. CDR3 DNA sequence: TGTGCCAGCAGTTACTTTCCAGGAGTAAACACCGGGGAGCTGTTTTTT.

CDR3 in amino acids: CSVGSTGYEQYF. CDR3 nucleotides: TGCAGCGTTGGGTCGACAGGTTACGAGCAGTACTTC. The V and J genes are TRBV29-1 and TRBJ2-7, with D tentatively TRBD1 (6 bases). Between the trimmed V and J ends, which lost 4 bases and 4 bases, there was a span of 11 bases. The CDR3 has 12 residues. Germline V gene data show CDR1 as SQVTM and CDR2 as ANQGSEA.

This clonotype was seen just once. CDR3 coding DNA: TGTGCCACCTGCACCGCGGGAGGGAACAATGAGCAGTTCTTC. Translated: CATCTAGGNNEQFF. The chain combines TRBV10-3 with TRBJ2-1; 9 nucleotides align to TRBD2. V lost 10 bases to trimming and J lost 5 bases; unmatched junction nucleotides: 9. The V gene's germline CDR1 is ENHRY and CDR2 SYGVKD. The CDR3 sequence is 14 residues long.

This chain links TRBV19 with TRBJ1-1; no clear D. Trimming took 7 bases from V and 0 from J, leaving 9 bases between them. CDR1 is LNHDA, CDR2 SQIVND, per germline (reference sequence). CDR3 length: 13 amino acids. The CDR3: CASTWDVNTEAFF. The DNA of the CDR3 is TGTGCCAGTACATGGGATGTGAACACTGAAGCTTTCTTT.

The rearrangement joins TRBV12-3 or TRBV12-4 to TRBJ2-1; 12 positions agree with TRBD2. V gave up 8 bases and J gave up 1 base; unmatched junction bases: 6. This CDR3 is built from 16 residues. The CDR3 sequence: CASGSTSGRSYNEQFF. The CDR3 DNA reads as TGTGCCAGCGGATCTACTAGCGGGAGGTCCTACAATGAGCAGTTCTTC.

In its sample, this clonotype was seen a few times. The gene calls are TRBV3-1 and TRBJ2-2; 15 nucleotides align to TRBD2. CDR1 and CDR2 from the germline V gene are LGHDT and YNNKEL (reference sequence). Trimming cost V 4 bases and J 4 bases; bases outside gene matches: 7. The CDR3 totals 18 residues. CDR3 in amino acids: CASSLGLAGGHGTGELFF. CDR3 in DNA: TGTGCCAGCAGCCTCGGACTAGCGGGGGGGCACGGCACCGGGGAGCTGTTTTTT.

The chain couples TRBV7-2 to TRBJ2-7; D uncertain. Gene TRBJ2-5 matches the end of the DNA better, so the J call may be wrong. The CDR3 is 10 amino acids. Germline loops: CDR1 SGHTA, CDR2 FQGNSA. In DNA form, the CDR3 reads TGTGCCGCTATCTCGGAGACCCAGTACTTC. Translation: CAAISETQYF.

The chain uses TRBV3-1 and TRBJ1-1; 8 bases line up with TRBD1. The CDR3 totals 17 residues. In germline, CDR1 is LGHDT, CDR2 YNNKEL (reference sequence). V lost 1 base, J lost 1 base, and 8 bases stayed unmatched. The CDR3 DNA sequence: TGTGCCAGCAGCCAAGCCCAGGGGGCGTTGAGGAACACTGAAGCTTTCTTT. Amino acids: CASSQAQGALRNTEAFF.

This clonotype was seen only a few times. V and J are TRBV5-1 and TRBJ1-2; 7 bases line up with TRBD1. The germline CDR1 and CDR2 sequences are SGHRS and YFSETQ. The CDR3 spans 15 residues. The ends lost 0 bases at V and 2 bases at J; junction bases unmatched: 4. CDR3 in DNA: TGCGCCAGCAGCTTGGGGGACAGTTACAACTATGGCTACACCTTC. It yields the protein CASSLGDSYNYGYTF.

This clonotype was picked up many times. The J gene is TRBJ1-1, the V gene TRBV25-1; D is undetermined. Germline V lookup: CDR1 MGHDK, CDR2 SYGVNS. V lost 4 bases to trimming and J lost 2 bases, with 5 bases between them. CDR3 length: 12 residues. The CDR3 nucleotides are TGTGCCAGCAGTGCTGTCAACACTGAAGCTTTCTTT. This codes for CASSAVNTEAFF.

This chain joins TRBV30 and TRBJ2-2, with 13 bases that match TRBD2. The germline V gene has CDR1 GTSNPN and CDR2 SVGIG (reference sequence). This CDR3 contains 14 residues. V shed 4 bases and J 6 bases; nucleotides not matched to a gene: 2. The CDR3 here is CAWTGLAGSGELFF. The DNA of the CDR3 is TGTGCCTGGACGGGACTAGCGGGGTCCGGGGAGCTGTTTTTT.

This clonotype has more than one count but fewer than ten. This chain connects TRBV27 to TRBJ1-1; 9 bases are shared with TRBD1. Germline loops: CDR1 MNHEY, CDR2 SMNVEV (reference sequence). With 1 base clipped from V and 11 bases from J, the junction kept 8 bases outside the gene matches. The CDR3 is 14 amino acids. CDR3 sequence reads: CASSLYRGRLEAFF. Here the CDR3 DNA reads TGTGCCAGCAGTTTATACAGGGGGCGCTTGGAGGCTTTCTTT.

V gene TRBV29-1 combines with J gene TRBJ2-1; TRBD2 is a possible D gene (5 bases). Trimming pared 5 bases from V and 2 bases from J, leaving 10 bases between. This CDR3 spans 13 amino acids. From germline, CDR1 is SQVTM and CDR2 ANQGSEA. The chain's CDR3 is CSVSSVTYNEQFF. The CDR3 nucleotides read TGCAGCGTTAGTAGCGTAACCTACAATGAGCAGTTCTTC.

This clonotype was seen more than once but under ten times. The chain links TRBV20-1 to TRBJ2-3, with TRBD2 matching 13 bases. The V gene's germline CDR1 is DFQATT and CDR2 SNEGSKA (reference sequence). The J segment lost 4 bases and the V segment lost 6 bases, leaving 7 bases of the junction unmatched. This CDR3 spans 15 amino acids. In DNA, the CDR3 is TGCAGTGCAGGCCCTACTAGCGGGAGGGCAGATACGCAGTATTTT. It specifies CSAGPTSGRADTQYF.

This chain uses TRBV2 with TRBJ2-5; maybe TRBD2 (5 bases). Trimming took off 7 bases at V and 6 bases at J, with 18 bases between the two ends. The CDR3 loop spans 14 amino acids. Germline V CDR1 and CDR2: SNHLY, FYNNEI. CDR3 sequence (DNA): TGTGCCAGCAAGGGAGAGGAGACCGGGAAGACCCAGTACTTC. Translated: CASKGEETGKTQYF.

This clonotype occurred a few times. The genes are TRBV4-3 and TRBJ1-3, with 7 bases matching TRBD1. The germline CDR1 and CDR2 sequences are LGHNA and YSLEER. The CDR3 contains 14 residues. The V gene end was trimmed by 0 bases and the J gene end by 11 bases; junction bases not matched to a gene: 7. The CDR3 coding sequence is TGCGCCAGCAGCCAAGATAGGACAGGTCTAGCCATATATTTT. This gives the protein CASSQDRTGLAIYF.

The chain joins TRBV6-5 to TRBJ1-2, with 8 positions matching TRBD1. The CDR3 runs to 15 residues. CDR1 and CDR2 from the germline V gene are MNHEY and SVGAGI. The junction had 6 bases not matched to a gene; V was cut back by 4 bases and J by 2 bases. The CDR3 bases are TGTGCCAGCAGTTCACATGGACAGGGCAACTATGGCTACACCTTC. This translates into CASSSHGQGNYGYTF.

This chain joins TRBV9 and TRBJ2-1, with 8 bases identical to TRBD1. Germline V gene lookup returns CDR1 SGDLS and CDR2 YYNGEE. Trimming cost V 0 bases and J 9 bases; bases outside gene matches: 5. This CDR3 is built from 14 residues. This CDR3 is CASSVAPGGGEQFF. The CDR3 bases are TGTGCCAGCAGCGTAGCTCCAGGGGGCGGTGAGCAGTTCTTC. The variable domain in full, completed from reference TRBV9 and TRBJ2-1, reads DSGVTQTPKHLITATGQRVTLRCSPRSGDLSVYWYQQSLDQGLQFLIQYYNGEERAKGNILERFSAQQFPDLHSELNLSSLELGDSALYFCASSVAPGGGEQFFGPGTRLTVL.

V gene TRBV29-1 combines with J gene TRBJ2-6; D is ambiguous. The V and J ends lost 5 bases and 0 bases respectively, with 5 bases between them. This CDR3 has 13 amino acids. The germline V gene encodes CDR1 SQVTM and CDR2 ANQGSEA. CDR3 in amino acids: CSVRYSGANVLTF. As DNA, the CDR3 is TGCAGCGTTCGGTACTCTGGGGCCAACGTCCTGACTTTC.

The rearrangement joins TRBV15 to TRBJ2-3; D is undetermined. V shed 1 base and J shed 2 bases, with 4 bases lying between them. The CDR3 extends over 13 amino acids. CDR1 is LNHNV and CDR2 is YYDKDF in the germline V gene (reference sequence). CDR3 DNA: TGTGCCACCAGCAGAGCCATCACAGATACGCAGTATTTT. The encoded protein is CATSRAITDTQYF.

The chain employs TRBV5-1 and TRBJ2-5; D uncertain. There are 14 residues in the CDR3. Trimming took off 0 bases at V and 2 bases at J, with 8 bases between the two ends. The germline V gene has CDR1 SGHRS and CDR2 YFSETQ. As DNA, the CDR3 is TGCGCCAGCAGCTTGGGAGCTAATCAAGAGACCCAGTACTTC. This encodes CASSLGANQETQYF.

This chain joins TRBV6-5 and TRBJ2-5, with a possible D match to TRBD1 (5 bases). Trimming took 6 bases from V and 0 from J, leaving 11 bases between them. From germline, CDR1 is MNHEY and CDR2 SVGAGI. CDR3 length: 14 amino acids. CDR3 in amino acids: CASRLGPYQETQYF. The CDR3 DNA follows: TGTGCCAGCAGGCTGGGGCCGTACCAAGAGACCCAGTACTTC.

This clonotype came up a few times. This chain connects TRBV4-2 to TRBJ2-3, with 10 bases identical to TRBD2. The CDR3 runs to 17 residues. CDR1 and CDR2 (germline): LGHNA, YNFKEQ. The ends lost 0 bases at V and 5 bases at J; junction bases unmatched: 8. CDR3 nucleotide sequence: TGTGCCAGCAGCCAAGAACTCACTAGCGGGACACGAGATACGCAGTATTTT. Protein product: CASSQELTSGTRDTQYF.

The V gene is TRBV20-1, the J gene TRBJ2-5; D is unresolved. Germline V lookup: CDR1 DFQATT, CDR2 SNEGSKA (reference sequence). The CDR3 runs 13 residues. CDR3 residues: CTALKRPQETQYF. The DNA for the CDR3 is TGCACCGCACTCAAACGACCCCAAGAGACCCAGTACTTC.